This TCR beta chain stems from a study of cytomegalovirus exposure and HLA in healthy donors. Trimming at V came to 3 bases and at J to 5 bases, leaving 8 bases not matched to a gene. Germline V CDR1 and CDR2: GTSNPN, SVGIG (reference sequence). The CDR3 runs 15 residues. A multiplex PCR was run with 60 Vbeta primers and 13 Jbeta primers. Clones were read by immunoSEQ multiplex PCR, and TCRdb kept only the in-frame ones, dropping some. The table includes about 83,000 clones, over 70% detected once. The sequence was collected from a man aged 55 to 70 in good health and CMV-seronegative. The chain employs TRBV30 and TRBJ2-3; TRBD1 matches at 10 bases. The sequencing sample was made of PBMCs. The CDR3 spells CAWRGPGQGRDTQYF. In DNA form, the CDR3 reads TGTGCCTGGAGGGGTCCGGGACAGGGGAGAGATACGCAGTATTTT.